The present T cell receptor beta chain was sequenced within a study of blood T cell repertoires in COVID-19. The CDR3 totals 11 residues. Germline V gene data show CDR1 as ENHRY and CDR2 as SYGVKD. Trimming shortened V by 0 bases and J by 13 bases, and 9 bases separated the two germline ends. The sample holds one count of this clone. Profiling relied on immunoSEQ multiplex PCR, and the TCRdb table lists in-frame clones only, not all of them. Counted here are roughly 240,000 clones, about 87% occurring once; the ten biggest clones make up 2% to 3%. The source material was PBMCs or T cells enriched from blood (not recorded which). The source is a woman between 40 and 50 years old with acute COVID-19. This chain connects TRBV10-3 to TRBJ1-2, with D unresolved. As DNA, the CDR3 is TGTGCCATCAGTGAGTCCGGCGACATCACCTTC. The encoded protein is CAISESGDITF.